A selection of T cell receptor beta chains follows, all from one sample in a study of blood T cell repertoires in COVID-19. Sequencing was performed with immunoSEQ multiplex PCR; in TCRdb, only in-frame clones are kept and a portion is missing. The data show 150,000 to 250,000 clones, roughly 87% seen once. Material: PBMCs or T cells enriched from blood (not recorded which). These TCRs come from a woman younger than 45 who had recovered from COVID-19. CDR3s include the opening cysteine and the closing phenylalanine or tryptophan. The D gene is left open where the match is weak. Part of the rows lack a size; the others show once, few, many or a class for expanded clones.

>TRBV30|-|once|TRBJ1-2
TGTGCCTGGAGTGGCCACCAACTCTATGGCTACACCTTC
CAWSGHQLYGYTF
>TRBV11-2|TRBD1|-|TRBJ1-4
TGTGCCAGCAGCTTCGGGGGGACAGGGGGTGAAAAACTGTTTTTT
CASSFGGTGGEKLFF
>TRBV19|-|-|TRBJ2-1
TGTGCCAGTACCACGAGGGGGGGGACTCACAATGAGCAGTTCTTC
CASTTRGGTHNEQFF
>TRBV25-1|TRBD1|-|TRBJ1-1
TGTGCCAGCAGGGACAGGGTTGGGGGCACTGAAGCTTTCTTT
CASRDRVGGTEAFF
>TRBV6-2/TRBV6-3|-|-|TRBJ1-2
TGTGCCAGCAGTCGGTCCTTGAACTATGGCTACACCTTC
CASSRSLNYGYTF
>TRBV7-9|TRBD1|-|TRBJ1-2
TGTGCCAGCAGCTTTTTACGGGGACAGTTCTATGGCTACACCTTC
CASSFLRGQFYGYTF
>TRBV11-3|TRBD2|-|TRBJ2-5
TGTGCCAGCAGCTTGGGGAGGGAAAACCAAGAGACCCAGTACTTC
CASSLGRENQETQYF
>TRBV5-1|TRBD2|-|TRBJ2-1
TGCGCCAGCAGCTCGGACGGACTAGCGGGGGGTCTATCCTACAATGAGCAGTTCTTC
CASSSDGLAGGLSYNEQFF
>TRBV7-2|TRBD1|once|TRBJ2-6
TGTGCCAGCAGGCGCGGACAGGGCCCCTCTGGGGCCAACGTCCTGACTTTC
CASRRGQGPSGANVLTF
>TRBV5-4|TRBD1|-|TRBJ2-1
TGTGCCAGCAGCACTTCAAACTACAGGGGGCGGAATGAGCAGTTCTTC
CASSTSNYRGRNEQFF
>TRBV5-1|TRBD2|-|TRBJ2-1
TGCGCCAGCAGCGGACTAGCGGGGGACTACAATGAGCAGTTCTTC
CASSGLAGDYNEQFF
>TRBV12-3/TRBV12-4|-|-|TRBJ1-2
TGTGCCAGCTCAGGGGTCGGCTACACCTTC
CASSGVGYTF
>TRBV5-1|-|-|TRBJ2-3
TGCGCCAGCAGCCCTAGCACAGATACGCAGTATTTT
CASSPSTDTQYF
>TRBV27|-|-|TRBJ1-2
TGTGCCAGCAGTTTAGATCGACAGCGATTCTATGGCTACACCTTC
CASSLDRQRFYGYTF
>TRBV5-5|-|-|TRBJ2-3
-
CASSTSGGPDTQYF
>TRBV5-6|-|once|TRBJ1-1
TGTGCCAGCATCCGCCCCAGGGTGAACACTGAAGCTTTCTTT
CASIRPRVNTEAFF
>TRBV29-1|-|-|TRBJ1-2
TGCAGCGTTGAGGCAGGATCCCTCTATGGCTACACCTTC
CSVEAGSLYGYTF
>TRBV10-3|TRBD1|-|TRBJ2-7
TGTGCCATCAGGCCGGACAGGGGTTACGAGCAGTACTTC
CAIRPDRGYEQYF
>TRBV27|TRBD2|-|TRBJ2-1
TGTGCCAGCACCCCTCTGGGCGGGAGGGGGAATGAGCAGTTCTTC
CASTPLGGRGNEQFF
>TRBV6-2/TRBV6-3|TRBD2|-|TRBJ2-7
TGTGCCAGCAGTTACGGCGGGGGACCTCCTGTGGAGCAGTACTTC
CASSYGGGPPVEQYF
>TRBV6-1|TRBD2|-|TRBJ2-3
TGTGCCAGCAGTGAAAAGGGACTAGCGGGGGGCCTGGCGTTGGATACGCAGTATTTT
CASSEKGLAGGLALDTQYF
>TRBV19|-|-|TRBJ2-1
TGTGCCAGTAGTACCCGCGGGGGCGAATACAATGAGCAGTTCTTC
CASSTRGGEYNEQFF
>TRBV9|-|-|TRBJ1-1
TGTGCCAGCAGCGTAGGAGCCGGGAACACTGAAGCTTTCTTT
CASSVGAGNTEAFF
>TRBV15|-|-|TRBJ1-2
TGTGCCACCAGCAGTAAGACAGGAACTTCAAACTATGGCTACACCTTC
CATSSKTGTSNYGYTF
>TRBV7-8|TRBD1|-|TRBJ1-1
TGTGCCAGCAGCTCGTCGGGACAGGGGGAGAGTGGAGCTTTCTTT
CASSSSGQGESGAFF
>TRBV27|-|once|TRBJ1-4
TGTGCCAGCAGTCCCGGGAGGGTAGGAAAACTGTTTTTT
CASSPGRVGKLFF
>TRBV9|-|-|TRBJ2-7
TGTGCCAGCAGCCCTCGAAGGGGGTTGAAGACCTACGAGCAGTACTTC
CASSPRRGLKTYEQYF
>TRBV21-1|-|-|TRBJ1-5
TGTGCCAGCAGCGCAATTGACGGAGGGGCGAATCAGCCCCAGCATTTT
CASSAIDGGANQPQHF
>TRBV19|TRBD1|-|TRBJ1-2
TGTGCCAGTAGATCCGATCAGGGGGCCGATGGCTACACCTTC
CASRSDQGADGYTF
>TRBV10-2|TRBD1|-|TRBJ1-2
TGCGCCAGCATCGGGGGAAGGACAGGCCTTACCTATGGCTACACCTTC
CASIGGRTGLTYGYTF
>TRBV5-4|TRBD2|-|TRBJ2-1
TGTGCCAGCAGCTCACTAGCGGGACTCTACAATGAGCAGTTCTTC
CASSSLAGLYNEQFF
>TRBV7-2|-|-|TRBJ1-4
TGTGCCAGCAGCTTAGTCGGGATCGCAACTAATGAAAAACTGTTTTTT
CASSLVGIATNEKLFF
>TRBV29-1|-|-|TRBJ2-5
TGCAGCGTTGGATTGAGGCAGAAAGAGACCCAGTACTTC
CSVGLRQKETQYF
>TRBV5-6|-|-|TRBJ1-2
TGTGCCAGCAGCAATACCCAAGGTGGTGGCGGAGGCTACACCTTC
CASSNTQGGGGGYTF
>TRBV7-6|TRBD2|-|TRBJ2-2
TGTGCCAGCAGCAGACCCGCCGGGACTAGCGGGAGGGCCGGATCTCCGGGGGAGCTGTTTTTT
CASSRPAGTSGRAGSPGELFF
>TRBV30|TRBD1|-|TRBJ1-6
TGTGCCTGGAGTGCATGGGACAGGGGTCCGGGTGATAATTCACCCCTCCACTTT
CAWSAWDRGPGDNSPLHF
>TRBV7-9|-|-|TRBJ1-3
TGTGCCAGCAGCTTTAGAGACAGACCTGGAAACACCATATATTTT
CASSFRDRPGNTIYF
>TRBV9|TRBD2|-|TRBJ2-1
TGTGCCAGCAGCGAGAGCGGGATAAGCTACAATGAGCAGTTCTTC
CASSESGISYNEQFF
>TRBV30|-|-|TRBJ2-3
TGTGCCTGGGACAAAGGCACAGATACGCAGTATTTT
CAWDKGTDTQYF
>TRBV29-1|-|-|TRBJ1-1
TGCAGCGTTGAAGAATCTGCTTTCTTT
CSVEESAFF
>TRBV7-2|TRBD1|few|TRBJ1-2
TGTGCCAGCAGCCCGGCGGCCGGGACAGGGGGCTTTTATGGCTACACCTTC
CASSPAAGTGGFYGYTF
>TRBV2|-|once|TRBJ1-2
TGTGCCAGCAGTGGGGGGGGCGGCTCTAACTATGGCTACACCTTC
CASSGGGGSNYGYTF
>TRBV20-1|-|-|TRBJ1-3
TGCAGTGCTAGTCTGGGGCTCCCTGGAAACACCATATATTTT
CSASLGLPGNTIYF
>TRBV20-1|-|-|TRBJ2-4
TGCAGTGCTAGTCGGGGATCAAACATTCAGTACTTC
CSASRGSNIQYF
>TRBV24-1|-|-|TRBJ1-1
TGTGCCACCAGTGATTTGCCCGGGGCATTGGGAGGGTCTGAAGCTTTCTTT
CATSDLPGALGGSEAFF
>TRBV15|TRBD1|-|TRBJ1-1
TGTGCCACCAGCACCCTACAGGGGAAAGGAATTGATACTGAAGCTTTCTTT
CATSTLQGKGIDTEAFF
>TRBV7-3|TRBD2|-|TRBJ2-7
TGTGCCAGCAGCTTAAGGGCTAGCGGCGAGCAGTACTTC
CASSLRASGEQYF
>TRBV13|TRBD2|-|TRBJ2-1
TGTGCCAGCAGCAGACAAGGACTAGCGGGGGATTGGAGCCCCTCCTACAATGAGCAGTTCTTC
CASSRQGLAGDWSPSYNEQFF
>TRBV11-2|-|-|TRBJ2-3
TGTGCCAGCAGCTCCCTATCCACAGATACGCAGTATTTT
CASSSLSTDTQYF
>TRBV7-2|-|once|TRBJ2-7
TGTGCCAGCAGCTTAGGTGCACGAACCTACTACGAGCAGTACTTC
CASSLGARTYYEQYF
>TRBV11-3|TRBD2|-|TRBJ2-3
TGTGCCAGCAGCCGGAGGACTAGCGGGAGGGCCGCAGATACGCAGTATTTT
CASSRRTSGRAADTQYF
>TRBV7-9|TRBD1|-|TRBJ1-2
TGTGCCAGCAGCTTGGACAGGGGCGGTGGCTACACCTTC
CASSLDRGGGYTF
>TRBV6-5|TRBD1|-|TRBJ2-1
TGTGCCAGCAGCCTGGGACAGCCCGGTTTTGAGCAGTTCTTC
CASSLGQPGFEQFF
>TRBV27|-|once|TRBJ2-5
TGTGCCAGCAGTTTATCCTACAGGGTCGGGGAGACCCAGTACTTC
CASSLSYRVGETQYF
>TRBV18|-|-|TRBJ2-1
TGTGCCAGCTCACCGGGGCAGGGGCCTTTGAATGAGCAGTTCTTC
CASSPGQGPLNEQFF
>TRBV18|TRBD1|-|TRBJ2-3
TGTGCCAGCTCACGATCACAGGGGTGGACAGATACGCAGTATTTT
CASSRSQGWTDTQYF
>TRBV19|TRBD1|once|TRBJ1-4
TGTGCCAGTAGTTCGCGGACCGGGACAGTTAATGAAAAACTGTTTTTT
CASSSRTGTVNEKLFF
>TRBV18|-|-|TRBJ1-1
TGTGCCAGCTCACCACCGCCCGGGAACACTGAAGCTTTCTTT
CASSPPPGNTEAFF
>TRBV6-5|-|-|TRBJ1-1
TGTGCCAGCAGATCCTCAGGGAACACTGAAGCTTTCTTT
CASRSSGNTEAFF
>TRBV7-9|-|-|TRBJ1-5
TGTGCCAGCAGCCAGGTGACAGAGGTCGGTCAGCCCCAGCATTTT
CASSQVTEVGQPQHF